This TCR beta chain stems from a study of metastatic and nonmetastatic thyroid tumors. Source study methods: A classifier of distant metastasis in papillary thyroid cancer was built from CDR3 differences (across clinicopathological groups). TCRdb ran MiXCR on the PCR reads. TCRdb assigned the V and J calls; the authors' analysis was not used. The profile shows approximately 90,000 clones, approximately 9% of them singletons. Per the germline V gene, CDR1 is SGHNT and CDR2 is YENEEA. V shed 5 bases and J shed 0 bases, with 6 bases lying between them. The CDR3 contains 13 residues. Many counts were recorded for this clone. No treatment of any kind had been given to any patient before thyroid surgery.

The source is a female donor with papillary thyroid cancer or a benign thyroid nodule (not recorded which). Some clones in this sample may be carry-over from other donors' samples. J is TRBJ2-3 and V is TRBV11-3; no definite D call. The sequenced material came from blood. CDR3 nucleotide sequence: TGTGCCAGCAGCCCATCTAGCACAGATACGCAGTATTTT. This gives the protein CASSPSSTDTQYF.